The 28 T cell receptor beta chains presented below share a single source sample, sequenced in a study of response to subunit inactivated influenza vaccine. MiXCR, run by TCRdb on the RT-PCR reads, gives a single entry per CDR3 protein. The sample carries over 400,000 distinct CDR3 sequences, roughly 11% recorded once. The specimen was PBMCs from blood, collected about 40 days after vaccination. The receptor set was obtained from a man between 45 and 60 years old who received an inactivated influenza vaccine.

The rearrangement links TRBV6-2 or TRBV6-3 to TRBJ2-1; D gene unclear. The CDR3 is 16 residues long. The V end lost 3 bases, the J end lost 6 bases, and 18 bases lay between the germline ends. Germline assignment: CDR1 MNHEY and CDR2 SVGEGT. CDR3 sequence reads: CASSYGRRGSLNEQFF. The CDR3 nucleotides are TGTGCCAGCAGTTATGGAAGGAGAGGATCTCTCAATGAGCAGTTCTTC.

This clonotype appeared a few times. The chain is built from TRBV4-2 and TRBJ1-2; D remains ambiguous. The CDR3 is made up of 12 amino acids. Looked up from germline, CDR1 is LGHNA and CDR2 is YNFKEQ. V lost 0 bases to trimming and J lost 8 bases, with 7 bases between them. CDR3 protein: CASSQDRSGYTF. The CDR3 coding sequence is TGTGCCAGCAGCCAAGATAGGAGCGGCTACACCTTC.

The sample holds a few counts of this clonotype. This chain joins TRBV6-1 and TRBJ1-1; D may be TRBD1 (6 bases). The length of the CDR3 is 13 residues. Between the trimmed V and J ends, which lost 5 bases and 4 bases, there was a span of 11 bases. Per the germline V gene, CDR1 is MNHNS and CDR2 is SASEGT. CDR3 protein: CASSIGQFTEAFF. In DNA form, the CDR3 reads TGTGCCAGCAGTATCGGACAGTTCACTGAAGCTTTCTTT.

This sequence joins TRBV5-5 and TRBJ2-2; no reliable D call. Germline V gene sequence: CDR1 SGHKS, CDR2 YYEKEE (reference sequence). V dropped 0 bases and J dropped 0 bases, with 9 bases sitting between them. The CDR3 consists of 16 residues. This chain's CDR3 is CASSLGTLSNTGELFF. Written as DNA, the CDR3 is TGTGCCAGCAGCTTGGGAACTCTCTCGAACACCGGGGAGCTGTTTTTT.

This clonotype was detected only a few times. The chain uses TRBV15 and TRBJ2-1; 10 bases align to TRBD2. Germline CDR1 and CDR2: LNHNV and YYDKDF (reference sequence). V shed 0 bases and J 9 bases; nucleotides not matched to a gene: 8. The CDR3 totals 16 residues. Written as DNA, the CDR3 is TGTGCCACCAGCAGAGAAGCGGGGGGGCGGATCAGTGAGCAGTTCTTC. Translation gives CATSREAGGRISEQFF.

In its sample, this clonotype was seen many times. The chain employs TRBV7-8 and TRBJ2-7; D is uncertain. Per germline, CDR1 SGHVS and CDR2 FQNEAQ. V was trimmed by 8 bases and J by 4 bases, leaving 9 bases between them. The CDR3 contains 11 residues. The CDR3 DNA sequence: TGTGCCAGCGGGTTGTCTTACGAGCAGTACTTC. Protein sequence: CASGLSYEQYF.

This clonotype was observed once. The genes are TRBV10-3 and TRBJ2-1; 7 bases line up with TRBD1. The germline CDR1 and CDR2 sequences are ENHRY and SYGVKD. The CDR3 is made up of 14 amino acids. V was pared by 2 bases and J by 9 bases, with 7 bases of the junction left unmatched. The CDR3 reads CAISEPEQGPEQFF. CDR3 nucleotides: TGTGCCATCAGTGAGCCAGAACAGGGGCCTGAGCAGTTCTTC.

The sample holds a few counts of this clonotype. This rearrangement joins TRBV7-2 to TRBJ2-5; the match to TRBD1 covers 7 bases. Germline CDR1 and CDR2: SGHTA and FQGNSA. The CDR3 runs 15 residues. Trimming took 5 bases from V and 0 from J; bases not matched to a gene: 6. This CDR3 reads CASSPRGRYQETQYF. Written as DNA, the CDR3 is TGTGCCAGCAGCCCAAGGGGGCGGTACCAAGAGACCCAGTACTTC.

The chain is built from TRBV28 and TRBJ2-1, with TRBD2 identical over 13 bases. This CDR3 spans 19 amino acids. Germline V lookup: CDR1 MDHEN, CDR2 SYDVKM. V shed 5 bases, J shed 0 bases, and the junction held 10 bases outside the gene matches. The CDR3 DNA follows: TGTGCCAGCAGTATACCGGGACTAGCGGGGATTAACTCCTACAATGAGCAGTTCTTC. It specifies CASSIPGLAGINSYNEQFF.

This clonotype has a handful of counts. The J gene is TRBJ1-2, the V gene TRBV7-2, with unresolved D. The CDR3 is 12 amino acids. Germline V gene sequence: CDR1 SGHTA, CDR2 FQGNSA. The V and J ends lost 4 bases and 5 bases respectively, with 8 bases between them. The CDR3 reads CASSSVGYGYTF. CDR3 nucleotides: TGTGCCAGCAGCTCTGTCGGGTATGGCTACACCTTC.

CDR3 loop: CSVGGGGAVTDTQYF. The CDR3, as DNA: TGCAGCGTGGGGGGAGGCGGGGCAGTCACAGATACGCAGTATTTT. V is TRBV29-1 and J is TRBJ2-3; maybe TRBD2 (6 bases). The CDR3 runs to 15 residues. Germline V gives CDR1 SQVTM, CDR2 ANQGSEA. Trimming took off 6 bases at V and 2 bases at J, with 18 bases between the two ends.

This clonotype has more than one count but fewer than ten. The chain links TRBV7-9 to TRBJ1-4; 7 nucleotides align to TRBD1. Per germline, CDR1 SEHNR and CDR2 FQNEAQ (reference sequence). The CDR3 totals 15 residues. V was clipped by 5 bases and J by 6 bases; unmatched bases: 9. This CDR3 reads CASSAITGDYEKLFF. For the CDR3, the DNA is TGTGCCAGCAGCGCCATAACAGGGGACTATGAAAAACTGTTTTTT.

V gene TRBV15 combines with J gene TRBJ2-7; 8 nucleotides align to TRBD1. Germline CDR1 is LNHNV and CDR2 is YYDKDF (reference sequence). CDR3 length: 15 residues. Germline trimming cut 0 bases from V and 7 bases from J; bases unmatched to any gene: 8. The CDR3, as DNA: TGTGCCACCAGCAGAGACGGACAGGGTTTGGGGGAGCAGTACTTC. Translating it yields CATSRDGQGLGEQYF.

The chain carries TRBV4-3 and TRBJ2-7, with 9 bases lining up with TRBD1. The V segment lost 1 base and the J segment 6 bases; nucleotides outside the gene matches: 13. Germline CDR1 is LGHNA and CDR2 is YSLEER. The CDR3 runs to 17 residues. Here the CDR3 reads CASSQASSGTGPFEQYF. CDR3 nucleotide sequence: TGCGCCAGCAGCCAAGCATCATCCGGGACAGGGCCTTTCGAGCAGTACTTC.

The gene calls are TRBV7-2 and TRBJ2-7; 10 nucleotides line up with TRBD1. From germline, CDR1 is SGHTA and CDR2 FQGNSA. V was pared by 5 bases and J by 6 bases, with 7 bases of the junction left unmatched. The CDR3 has 14 amino acids. The CDR3 reads CASSRDRGRGEQYF. The CDR3, as DNA: TGTGCCAGCAGCCGAGACAGGGGGCGAGGCGAGCAGTACTTC.

The chain has TRBV2 and TRBJ2-7; D may be TRBD1 (6 bases). Germline CDR1 reads SNHLY; CDR2 reads FYNNEI. With 8 bases removed from V and 3 bases from J, the gap between germline ends came to 20 bases. The length of the CDR3 is 15 residues. The CDR3 bases are TGTGCCAGCGTTCTGATGGTGCAGGGGAACTACGAGCAGTACTTC. Translating gives CASVLMVQGNYEQYF.

The CDR3 region is CASSQDPSGGYDTQYF. The CDR3 coding sequence is TGCGCCAGCAGCCAAGATCCGAGCGGGGGGTATGATACGCAGTATTTT. The chain has TRBV4-3 and TRBJ2-3; 9 bases are shared with TRBD2. The ends lost 0 bases at V and 6 bases at J; junction bases unmatched: 7. Germline V gene lookup returns CDR1 LGHNA and CDR2 YSLEER. The length of the CDR3 is 16 residues.

V gene TRBV6-2 or TRBV6-3 combines with J gene TRBJ2-3, with 13 positions matching TRBD2. V was clipped by 6 bases and J by 1 base; unmatched bases: 7. The CDR3 extends over 17 amino acids. Germline-derived CDR1 and CDR2 are MNHEY and SVGEGT. The DNA of the CDR3 is TGTGCCAGCAGCCAAGGACTAGCGGGAGAACGCACAGATACGCAGTATTTT. It encodes CASSQGLAGERTDTQYF.

This clonotype was observed a handful of times. The J gene is TRBJ2-5, the V gene TRBV4-1, with 7 positions matching TRBD1. V lost 2 bases to trimming and J lost 5 bases; unmatched junction nucleotides: 8. The CDR3 contains 15 residues. Germline assignment: CDR1 MGHRA and CDR2 YSYEKL. CDR3 protein: CASSQNPTGRETQYF. The DNA for the CDR3 is TGCGCCAGCAGCCAAAATCCGACAGGGCGCGAGACCCAGTACTTC.

The V and J genes are TRBV12-3 or TRBV12-4 and TRBJ1-6, with a weak D call TRBD1 (5 bases). The length of the CDR3 is 14 residues. V was shortened by 3 bases and J by 9 bases, with 12 bases between the two germline ends. The CDR3 is CASSFLQGTSPLHF. The DNA for the CDR3 is TGTGCCAGCAGTTTTCTGCAGGGAACTTCACCCCTCCACTTT.

The chain carries TRBV5-5 and TRBJ2-7; 8 bases are shared with TRBD1. This CDR3 region has 15 residues. Trimming took 3 bases from V and 1 from J; bases not matched to a gene: 6. Germline lookup yields CDR1 SGHKS and CDR2 YYEKEE (reference sequence). CDR3 amino acids: CASSWGRTGSYEQYF. CDR3 DNA sequence: TGTGCCAGCAGCTGGGGCCGGACAGGGTCCTACGAGCAGTACTTC.

The V call is TRBV6-2 or TRBV6-3, the J call TRBJ1-1, with 9 bases identical to TRBD1. The CDR3 covers 16 residues. V gave up 3 bases and J gave up 1 base; unmatched junction bases: 6. Germline CDR1 and CDR2: MNHEY and SVGEGT. The CDR3: CASSYGQGMWNTEAFF. CDR3 sequence (DNA): TGTGCCAGCAGTTATGGACAGGGGATGTGGAACACTGAAGCTTTCTTT.

This clonotype appeared a few times. J is TRBJ2-5 and V is TRBV4-3, with 8 bases that match TRBD2. Per germline, CDR1 LGHNA and CDR2 YSLEER. The length of the CDR3 is 19 residues. The V and J ends lost 2 bases and 0 bases, in that order; junction bases with no gene match: 14. The CDR3 sequence is CASSQTLLSGTKYQETQYF. The CDR3 DNA reads as TGCGCCAGCAGCCAAACCCTCCTTAGCGGGACTAAATACCAAGAGACCCAGTACTTC.

The chain joins TRBV7-9 to TRBJ2-7; perhaps TRBD1 as D (6 bases). The CDR3 covers 16 residues. CDR1 and CDR2 (germline): SEHNR, FQNEAQ (reference sequence). Trimming removed 4 bases from V and 6 bases from J, with 22 bases in between. CDR3 bases: TGTGCCAGCAGCTCACGAGTTGGTACAGGGAGATCCGAGCAGTACTTC. Protein: CASSSRVGTGRSEQYF.

Many counts were recorded for this clonotype. The chain carries TRBV28 and TRBJ2-7; D may correspond to TRBD1 or TRBD2 (6 bases each). Trimming removed 6 bases at V and 4 bases at J, with 16 bases between. In germline, CDR1 is MDHEN, CDR2 SYDVKM. This CDR3 is built from 14 residues. The CDR3 spells CASSGGTLLYEQYF. The CDR3 bases are TGTGCCAGCAGCGGCGGGACACTCCTTTACGAGCAGTACTTC.

This clonotype appeared a few times. The chain employs TRBV7-9 and TRBJ2-2, with D tentatively TRBD1 (6 bases). Germline CDR1 is SEHNR and CDR2 is FQNEAQ (reference sequence). V was cut by 2 bases and J by 2 bases, with 15 bases left in between. The CDR3 sequence is 17 residues long. CDR3 nucleotide sequence: TGTGCCAGCAGCTTATGGCTAAGGACAGCAAACACCGGGGAGCTGTTTTTT. This encodes CASSLWLRTANTGELFF.

The gene calls are TRBV11-2 and TRBJ2-7; D is perhaps TRBD1 (5 bases). This CDR3 spans 14 amino acids. Germline V gene lookup returns CDR1 SGHAT and CDR2 FQNNGV. V lost 4 bases, J lost 2 bases, and 12 bases lay in between. The CDR3 loop reads CASSSLDKAYEQYF. In nucleotides, the CDR3 is TGTGCCAGCAGCTCATTGGACAAGGCCTACGAGCAGTACTTC. The complete variable domain, with remaining parts taken from reference TRBV11-2 and TRBJ2-7, reads EAGVAQSPRYKIIEKRQSVAFWCNPISGHATLYWYQQILGQGPKLLIQFQNNGVVDDSQLPKDRFSAERLKGVDSTLKIQPAKLEDSAVYLCASSSLDKAYEQYFGPGTRLTVT.

A few counts support this clonotype. V usage is TRBV12-3 or TRBV12-4 and J usage is TRBJ2-1, with 12 bases aligning to TRBD2. The CDR3 sequence is 15 residues long. Trimming cost V 3 bases and J 9 bases; bases outside gene matches: 6. The DNA of the CDR3 is TGTGCCAGCAGTTTGTCTAGCGGGGGGGCCCTTGAGCAGTTCTTC. It is translated as CASSLSSGGALEQFF.